This T cell receptor (beta chain) was retrieved from a study of T cell repertoires in cytomegalovirus infection. Across the whole study: Public signatures in TCR beta pointed to CMV infection and matching HLA type. Overall study results and limits: Cumulated frequencies of public TCR beta families served to identify carriers of CMV plus the relevant HLA. The response measured ex vivo was dominated by TCR beta clonotypes (HLA-C-restricted and CMV-specific).

There are a few counts of this clonotype. Its antigen is as yet unknown. TCRdb reanalysed the reads using MiXCR and keeps one entry per CDR3 protein. The sample has fewer than 300,000 distinct CDR3 sequences, around 25% seen once. CDR3 size: 15 residues. Looked up from germline, CDR1 is SGHTA and CDR2 is FQGTGA. Deletions cut 3 bases from V and 1 base from J, with 12 bases between. V usage is TRBV7-3 and J usage is TRBJ1-2, with D tentatively TRBD1 (5 bases). What was sequenced was PBMCs. This sequence was found in a human donor in good health (CMV status not recorded). Some clones in this sample may be carry-over from other donors' samples. DNA for the CDR3: TGTGCCAGCAGCTTGACAGAGGGAATTAACTATGGCTACACCTTC. Translated, it gives CASSLTEGINYGYTF.